This TCR beta chain emerged from a study of blood T cell repertoires in COVID-19. Study-wide background: T cells, B-cell-depleted T cells, or PBMCs provided the cDNA or gDNA that served as material.

The data were produced by immunoSEQ multiplex PCR, yet TCRdb's version contains in-frame clones alone and is incomplete. The profile covers 150,000 or so clones, with 85% to 95% appearing a single time and approximately 2% taken by the ten largest. The CDR3 spans 16 residues. The junction had 12 bases not matched to a gene; V was cut back by 6 bases and J by 5 bases. From germline, CDR1 is MDHEN and CDR2 SYDVKM. Seattle-derived patients entered the study during active infection and were followed longitudinally. This clone has just a few counts. The sequencing sample was made of peripheral blood. The chain links TRBV28 to TRBJ1-3; 8 nucleotides match TRBD1. The clonotype comes from a woman in her sixties or seventies with COVID-19, enrolled during active disease. In DNA form, the CDR3 reads TGTGCCAGCAGCGGGCCCGCCAGGGACAGGCGAAACACCATATATTTT. It specifies CASSGPARDRRNTIYF.